Listed below are T cell receptor beta chains from one sample, sequenced in a study of shared clonotypes between healthy human individuals. Sequencing used immunoSEQ multiplex PCR; TCRdb keeps in-frame clones, though not all of them. The table records about half a million clones, over 70% of them present only once. Input material: PBMCs. Every receptor here comes from a woman in her thirties or forties in good health. Some clones in this sample may be carry-over from other donors' samples. CDR3s include the opening cysteine and the closing phenylalanine or tryptophan. The order of the fields is V gene, D gene, clone size, J gene, CDR3 DNA, CDR3 protein. D genes are given only for firm matches. Rows may omit the clone size; those that give it use once, few, many or a size class.

>TRBV7-8|-|once|TRBJ2-7
TGTGCCAGTAGCAGGACTTCTCATTCCTACGGGCAGTACTTC
CASSRTSHSYGQYF
>TRBV14|TRBD2|-|TRBJ2-5
TGTGCCAGCAGCCAAGTAGTGGCTAGCGGGAGCACCCAGTACTTC
CASSQVVASGSTQYF
>TRBV4-1|-|once|TRBJ1-4
TGCGCCAGCAGCCAAGCCAGGGGAGAAAAACTGTTTTTT
CASSQARGEKLFF
>TRBV5-1|TRBD1|-|TRBJ1-4
TGCGCCAGCGGCCCGGGACAGGGTCCTAATGAAAAACTGTTTTTT
CASGPGQGPNEKLFF
>TRBV9|TRBD1|-|TRBJ2-7
TGTGCCAGCAGCCGGACAGGGGCCTCCTACGAGCAGTACTTC
CASSRTGASYEQYF
>TRBV14|-|-|TRBJ2-5
TGTGCCAGCAGCCAAGTCGGGGCCCAGGTAGGAGAGACCCAGTACTTC
CASSQVGAQVGETQYF
>TRBV10-3|-|many|TRBJ2-1
TGTGCCATCAGTGAGTCGGGTTACGGGGCAAATGAGCAGTTCTTC
CAISESGYGANEQFF
>TRBV6-4|-|many|TRBJ2-1
TGTGCCAGCAGTGAGAAGGACGGCCTCAATGAGCAGTTCTTC
CASSEKDGLNEQFF
>TRBV7-3|TRBD2|few|TRBJ2-7
TGTGCCAGCAGCTTAGGGGTCTGGCGGGAGGACACCTACGAGCAGTACTTC
CASSLGVWREDTYEQYF
>TRBV6-5|-|-|TRBJ1-2
TGTGCCAGCAGTTACAGCAGGGCCGCCGTATCGGGCTACACCTTC
CASSYSRAAVSGYTF
>TRBV12-5|-|-|TRBJ1-1
TGTGCTAGAGCCTGGGGGTTGAACACTGAAGCTTTCTTT
CARAWGLNTEAFF
>TRBV9|-|-|TRBJ2-7
TGTGCCAGCAGCCCAAGGGGGACTCCCTACGAGCAGTACTTC
CASSPRGTPYEQYF
>TRBV11-2|TRBD2|-|TRBJ2-5
TGTGCCAGCAGCCCCACTAGCGGCCAAGAGACCCAGTACTTC
CASSPTSGQETQYF
>TRBV5-1|-|-|TRBJ1-2
TGCGCCAGCAGCTTTAGGGGCCTCAACTATGGCTACACCTTC
CASSFRGLNYGYTF
>TRBV28|TRBD1|-|TRBJ1-1
TGTGCCAGCAGTACCCGACAGGGGGGTACCCCAGAAGCTTTCTTT
CASSTRQGGTPEAFF
>TRBV10-3|-|-|TRBJ2-7
TGTGCCATCAGGGGGCCGGACGAGCAGTACTTC
CAIRGPDEQYF
>TRBV13|-|-|TRBJ2-7
TGTGCCAGCAGCTTATTTGGAGGGCCCTCCTACGAGCAGTACTTC
CASSLFGGPSYEQYF
>TRBV7-9|TRBD2|-|TRBJ2-1
TGTGCCAGCAGCCCCGCCGGGACTAGTAACAATGAGCAGTTCTTC
CASSPAGTSNNEQFF
>TRBV27|TRBD1|-|TRBJ2-7
TGTGCCAGCAGTTTATCTATACCGGGACAGGGTTACGAGCAGTACTTC
CASSLSIPGQGYEQYF
>TRBV30|-|-|TRBJ1-3
TGTGCCTGGACAGTCTCTGGAAACACCATATATTTT
CAWTVSGNTIYF
>TRBV5-1|TRBD2|-|TRBJ2-1
TGCGCCAGCAGCCGGGGGGACTTCAATGAGCAGTTCTTC
CASSRGDFNEQFF
>TRBV11-2|-|-|TRBJ2-5
TGTGCCAGCGAGGGGCAGGGCTTAGAGGAGACCCAGTACTTC
CASEGQGLEETQYF
>TRBV29-1|TRBD1|-|TRBJ1-4
TGCAGCGTCGTAACAGGGGGAGAAAAACTGTTTTTT
CSVVTGGEKLFF
>TRBV10-2|-|-|TRBJ1-1
TGTGCCAGCAGCCCGACAGAGAACACTGAAGCTTTCTTT
CASSPTENTEAFF
>TRBV5-1|-|-|TRBJ1-2
TGCGCCAGCAGCCCCCGGGACGGTGGCTACACCTTC
CASSPRDGGYTF
>TRBV6-5|-|-|TRBJ2-7
TGTGCCAGCAGATCCGGGACGGGGTCCTACGAGCAGTACTTC
CASRSGTGSYEQYF
>TRBV6-4|-|many|TRBJ2-3
TGTGCCAGCAGTGACCGGACGGACACAGATACGCAGTATTTT
CASSDRTDTDTQYF
>TRBV5-8|-|many|TRBJ2-3
TGTGCCAGCAGAACCGACGGCACAGATACGCAGTATTTT
CASRTDGTDTQYF
>TRBV6-4|TRBD1|-|TRBJ2-2
TGTGCCAGCAGCCGACAGGGCGGCGGGGAGCTGTTTTTT
CASSRQGGGELFF
>TRBV9|TRBD1|-|TRBJ2-7
TGTGCCAGCAGCGCCGTCGGGACAGGGGGCAGCGAGCAGTACTTC
CASSAVGTGGSEQYF
>TRBV7-9|-|few|TRBJ2-5
TGTGCCAGCAGCCCCGGGACACGTCGTCGTCGGGAGACCCAGTACTTC
CASSPGTRRRRETQYF
>TRBV2|TRBD1|-|TRBJ1-4
TGTGCCAGCAACACAGGGGGTTCGGAAAAACTGTTTTTT
CASNTGGSEKLFF
>TRBV6-5|-|-|TRBJ1-1
TGTGCCAGCAGTTATAGTTTCTCGGGGGTGGGCACTGAAGCTTTCTTT
CASSYSFSGVGTEAFF
>TRBV7-2|-|-|TRBJ1-2
TGTGCCAGCAGCCCCTATCAGTATGGCTACACCTTC
CASSPYQYGYTF
>TRBV11-2|TRBD2|many|TRBJ2-1
TGTGCCAGCAGCCAAGCGGGAGGGCCCTACAATGAGCAGTTCTTC
CASSQAGGPYNEQFF
>TRBV7-9|-|-|TRBJ2-2
TGTGCCAGCGGGAGGCAACTCACCGGGGAGCTGTTTTTT
CASGRQLTGELFF
>TRBV27|-|few|TRBJ1-3
TGTGCCAGCAGTTTATCGGGGGGGGCAGGGGGAAACACCATATATTTT
CASSLSGGAGGNTIYF
>TRBV13|TRBD1|once|TRBJ1-1
TGTGCCAGCAGCGACAGGGGTTGGAGTCCTGAAGCTTTCTTT
CASSDRGWSPEAFF
>TRBV30|-|-|TRBJ1-1
TGTGCCTGGAGTAACCCTGGGCAGGGATACACTGAAGCTTTCTTT
CAWSNPGQGYTEAFF
>TRBV5-1|TRBD1|-|TRBJ2-4
TGCGCCAGCAGCCATGGTTGGGACAGGGGTAACATTCAGTACTTC
CASSHGWDRGNIQYF